This T cell receptor (beta chain) was identified during a study of blood T cell repertoires in COVID-19. About the study: Sample material is recorded as cDNA or gDNA derived from T cells, B-cell-depleted T cells, or PBMCs.

TCRdb keeps only in-frame clones here, not all; method: immunoSEQ multiplex PCR. The sample has about 240,000 clones, 70% to 90% seen once. Participants had their cohort set by participant-reported clinical history. The V and J ends lost 1 base and 6 bases, in that order; junction bases with no gene match: 7. Germline V gene data show CDR1 as SGHNT and CDR2 as YENEEA. The CDR3 loop spans 15 amino acids. The material sequenced was PBMCs or T cells enriched from blood (not recorded which). The TCR sequence derives from a middle-aged woman with acute COVID-19. The chain is built from TRBV11-3 and TRBJ2-7; 9 bases align to TRBD1. CDR3 region: CASSLAGTGFSEQYF. The CDR3 DNA sequence: TGTGCCAGCAGCTTAGCCGGGACAGGGTTTAGCGAGCAGTACTTC.